This T cell receptor beta chain was recovered during a study of T cells expressing NK-cell markers. Germline CDR1 reads SEHNR; CDR2 reads FQNEAQ (reference sequence). This CDR3 contains 15 residues. Using the 5' RACE reads, TCRdb records one entry per CDR3 protein without DNA. Recorded for this sample: fewer than 300,000 distinct CDR3 sequences. The specimen sequenced was blood T cells: a sorted CD56 or NKG2C T cell subset, CD4+ or CD8+ T cells, or bulk PBMC T cells (not recorded which). This chain links TRBV7-9 with TRBJ2-3; TCRdb selects TRBD2, and the lack of DNA leaves this call unchecked. This clonotype was sampled from a woman aged 18-69 years in good health. The CDR3 is CASSLLRRATDTQYF.